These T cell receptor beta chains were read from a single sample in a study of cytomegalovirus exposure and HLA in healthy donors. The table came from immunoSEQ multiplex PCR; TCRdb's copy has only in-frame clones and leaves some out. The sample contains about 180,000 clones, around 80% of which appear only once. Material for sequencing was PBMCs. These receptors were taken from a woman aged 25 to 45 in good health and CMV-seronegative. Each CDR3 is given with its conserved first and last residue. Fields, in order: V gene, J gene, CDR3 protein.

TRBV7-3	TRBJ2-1	CASSPEHYNEQFF
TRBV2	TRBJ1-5	CASRTGAGNQPQHF
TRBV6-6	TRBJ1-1	CASRDRESTEAFF
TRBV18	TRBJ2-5	CASSPPTRYQETQYF
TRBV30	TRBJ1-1	CAWSGWGHHTEAFF
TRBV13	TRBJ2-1	CASSLGGRGSSYNEQFF
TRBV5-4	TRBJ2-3	CASSTGQGATDTQYF
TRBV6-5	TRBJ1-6	CASSGQGASPLHF
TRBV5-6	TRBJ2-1	CASRTSGAYNEQFF
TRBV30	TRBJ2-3	CAWAPGGRSTDTQYF
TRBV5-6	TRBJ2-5	CASSKDRVVETQYF
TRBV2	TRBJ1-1	CASIKITGGTEAFF
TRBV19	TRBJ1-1	CASSIAGGGNTEAFF
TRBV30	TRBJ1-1	CAWRGGQAAGGAFF
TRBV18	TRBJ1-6	CASSPVQGGNSPLHF
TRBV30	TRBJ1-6	CAWSVPQGRSPLHF
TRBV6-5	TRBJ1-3	CASRDRGSGNTIYF
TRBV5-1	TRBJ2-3	CASSQRAGGASTDTQYF